This entry concerns a single T cell receptor (beta chain). Its antigen is not identified. TCRdb reprocessed the RT-PCR reads via MiXCR and lists one record per CDR3 protein. Seen here are 650,000 to 800,000 distinct CDR3 sequences, more than 11% observed once, and the top ten hold 5.5% to 8%. The CDR3 loop spans 16 amino acids. V dropped 5 bases and J dropped 2 bases, with 17 bases sitting between them. CDR1 is SGHTA and CDR2 is FQGNSA in the germline V gene. The data derive from a study of response to subunit inactivated influenza vaccine. Study results and limitations: Only a handful of new T cells, the authors suggested, are recruited with each seasonal influenza vaccination.

The source is a man in his fifties or sixties who received an inactivated influenza vaccine. The J gene is TRBJ2-3, the V gene TRBV7-2; maybe TRBD2 (6 bases). The specimen was PBMCs from blood, collected 14 days before vaccination. The CDR3 loop reads CASSKLNAGPTDTQYF. The CDR3 coding sequence is TGTGCCAGCAGCAAACTGAACGCGGGGCCCACAGATACGCAGTATTTT.